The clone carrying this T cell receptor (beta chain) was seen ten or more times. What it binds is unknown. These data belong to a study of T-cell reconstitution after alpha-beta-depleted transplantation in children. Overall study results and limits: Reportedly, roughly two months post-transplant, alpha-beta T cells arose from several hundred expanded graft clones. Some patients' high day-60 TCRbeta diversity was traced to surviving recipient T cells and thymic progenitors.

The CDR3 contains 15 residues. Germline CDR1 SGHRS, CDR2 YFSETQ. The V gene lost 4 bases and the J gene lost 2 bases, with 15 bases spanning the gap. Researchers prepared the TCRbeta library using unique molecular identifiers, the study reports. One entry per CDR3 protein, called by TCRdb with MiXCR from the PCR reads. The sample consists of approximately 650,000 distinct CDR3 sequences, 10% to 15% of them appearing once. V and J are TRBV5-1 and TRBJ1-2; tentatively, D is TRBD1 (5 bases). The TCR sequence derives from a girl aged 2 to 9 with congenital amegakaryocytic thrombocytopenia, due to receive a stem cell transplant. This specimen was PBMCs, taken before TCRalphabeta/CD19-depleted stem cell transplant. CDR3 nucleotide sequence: TGCGCCAGCAGCCCCGGGCAGGGAGGGAACTATGGCTACACCTTC. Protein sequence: CASSPGQGGNYGYTF.